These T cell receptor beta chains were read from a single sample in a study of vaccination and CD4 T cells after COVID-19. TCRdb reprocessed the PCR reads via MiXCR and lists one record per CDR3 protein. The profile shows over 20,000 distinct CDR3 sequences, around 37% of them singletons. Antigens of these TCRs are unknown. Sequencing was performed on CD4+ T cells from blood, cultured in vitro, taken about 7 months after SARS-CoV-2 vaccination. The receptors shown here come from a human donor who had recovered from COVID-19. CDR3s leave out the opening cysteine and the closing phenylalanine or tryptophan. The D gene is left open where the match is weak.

cdr3_aa: ASSLVTSFAYNEQF
v_call: TRBV7-6
d_call: .

cdr3_aa: ASSSGTMDEQY
v_call: TRBV28
d_call: .

cdr3_aa: ASSYQQSVPT
v_call: TRBV6-5
d_call: .

cdr3_aa: SARRGPGTDTQY
v_call: TRBV20-1
d_call: .

cdr3_aa: ASSPWTGPGYGYT
v_call: TRBV7-6
d_call: TRBD1

cdr3_aa: AISGRDSEQF
v_call: TRBV10-3
d_call: TRBD1

cdr3_aa: ASRAGGSGTYEQY
v_call: TRBV28
d_call: .

cdr3_aa: ASSGQGALEQY
v_call: TRBV5-4
d_call: TRBD1

cdr3_aa: ASSSWGQGLSYEQY
v_call: TRBV7-9
d_call: TRBD1

cdr3_aa: SAIQGPNQPQH
v_call: TRBV20-1
d_call: .

cdr3_aa: ASRNGNTEAF
v_call: TRBV7-6
d_call: .

cdr3_aa: ASSAESSYNSPLH
v_call: TRBV7-6
d_call: .

cdr3_aa: ASSLGVAGGLGETQY
v_call: TRBV7-2
d_call: TRBD2

cdr3_aa: ASSLGRVLSYEQY
v_call: TRBV7-8
d_call: .

cdr3_aa: SASRGLAGGNEQF
v_call: TRBV20-1
d_call: TRBD2

cdr3_aa: ASSLRDEGGEAF
v_call: TRBV7-6
d_call: .

cdr3_aa: ASSPQREPDTQY
v_call: TRBV7-3
d_call: TRBD2

cdr3_aa: SAKKTYEQY
v_call: TRBV20-1
d_call: .

cdr3_aa: ASSLNGHGYT
v_call: TRBV27
d_call: .

cdr3_aa: SASKSSGSSEQF
v_call: TRBV20-1
d_call: TRBD2

cdr3_aa: ASSFTGLSYEQY
v_call: TRBV27
d_call: .

cdr3_aa: ATSRPNRLGDEQF
v_call: TRBV15
d_call: .

cdr3_aa: ASSRTRGDYEQY
v_call: TRBV7-9
d_call: .

cdr3_aa: ASSLLRTSGVGTDTQY
v_call: TRBV7-8
d_call: TRBD2

cdr3_aa: ASSTRRGNGYT
v_call: TRBV7-2
d_call: .